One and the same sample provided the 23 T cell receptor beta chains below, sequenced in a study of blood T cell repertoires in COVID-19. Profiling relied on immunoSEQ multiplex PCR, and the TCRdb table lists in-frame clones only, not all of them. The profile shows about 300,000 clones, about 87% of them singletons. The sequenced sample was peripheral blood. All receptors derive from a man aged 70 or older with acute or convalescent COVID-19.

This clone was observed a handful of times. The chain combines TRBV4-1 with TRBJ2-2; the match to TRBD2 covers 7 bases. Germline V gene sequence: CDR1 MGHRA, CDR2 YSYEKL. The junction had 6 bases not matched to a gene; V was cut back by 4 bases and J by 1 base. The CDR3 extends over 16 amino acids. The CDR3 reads CASSPRERGNTGELFF. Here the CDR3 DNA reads TGCGCCAGCAGCCCCCGGGAGCGGGGGAACACCGGGGAGCTGTTTTTT.

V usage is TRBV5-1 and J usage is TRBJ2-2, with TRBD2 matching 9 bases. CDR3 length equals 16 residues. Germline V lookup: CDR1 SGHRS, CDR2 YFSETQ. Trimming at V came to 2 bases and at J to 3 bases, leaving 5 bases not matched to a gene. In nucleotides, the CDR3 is TGCGCCAGCAGCTTAGGACTAGCGTGGGACACCGGGGAGCTGTTTTTT. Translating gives CASSLGLAWDTGELFF. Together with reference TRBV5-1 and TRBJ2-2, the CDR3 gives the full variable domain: KAGVTQTPRYLIKTRGQQVTLSCSPISGHRSVSWYQQTPGQGLQFLFEYFSETQRNKGNFPGRFSGRQFSNSRSEMNVSTLELGDSALYLCASSLGLAWDTGELFFGEGSRLTVL.

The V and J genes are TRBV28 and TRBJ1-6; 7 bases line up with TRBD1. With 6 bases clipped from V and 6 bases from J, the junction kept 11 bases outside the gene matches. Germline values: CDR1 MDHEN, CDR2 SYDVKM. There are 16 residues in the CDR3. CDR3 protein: CASRRIGTAVNSPLHF. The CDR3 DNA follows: TGTGCCAGCAGACGCATAGGGACAGCCGTTAATTCACCCCTCCACTTT.

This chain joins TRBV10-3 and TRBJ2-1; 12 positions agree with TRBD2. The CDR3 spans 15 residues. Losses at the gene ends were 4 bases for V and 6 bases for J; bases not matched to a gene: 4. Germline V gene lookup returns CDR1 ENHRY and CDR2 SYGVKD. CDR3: CAISVTSGRINEQFF. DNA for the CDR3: TGTGCCATCAGTGTAACTAGCGGGAGGATCAATGAGCAGTTCTTC.

In DNA form, the CDR3 reads TGTGCCAGCAGTAGTCGGAACACCGGGGAGCTGTTTTTT. It translates to CASSSRNTGELFF. This sequence joins TRBV7-9 and TRBJ2-2, with D unresolved. The V end lost 6 bases, the J end lost 1 base, and 6 bases lay between the germline ends. The CDR3 has 13 amino acids. Germline CDR1 reads SEHNR; CDR2 reads FQNEAQ (reference sequence).

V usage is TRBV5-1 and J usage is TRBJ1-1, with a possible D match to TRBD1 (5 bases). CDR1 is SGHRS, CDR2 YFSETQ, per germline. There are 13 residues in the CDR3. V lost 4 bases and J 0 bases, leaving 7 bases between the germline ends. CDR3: CASSGGMNTEAFF. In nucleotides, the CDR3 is TGCGCCAGCAGCGGGGGGATGAACACTGAAGCTTTCTTT.

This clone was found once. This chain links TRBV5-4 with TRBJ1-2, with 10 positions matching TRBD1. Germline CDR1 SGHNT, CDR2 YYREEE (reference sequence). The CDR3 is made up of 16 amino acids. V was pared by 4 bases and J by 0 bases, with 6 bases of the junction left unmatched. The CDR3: CASSEGGTGANYGYTF. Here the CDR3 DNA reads TGTGCCAGCAGCGAGGGAGGGACAGGGGCTAACTATGGCTACACCTTC.

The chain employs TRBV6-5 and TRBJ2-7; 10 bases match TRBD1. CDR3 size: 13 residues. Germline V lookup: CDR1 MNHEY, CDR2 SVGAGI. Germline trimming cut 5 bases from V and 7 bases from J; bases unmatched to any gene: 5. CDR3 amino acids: CASSSGQGGEQYF. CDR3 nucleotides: TGTGCCAGCAGTAGTGGACAGGGGGGAGAGCAGTACTTC.

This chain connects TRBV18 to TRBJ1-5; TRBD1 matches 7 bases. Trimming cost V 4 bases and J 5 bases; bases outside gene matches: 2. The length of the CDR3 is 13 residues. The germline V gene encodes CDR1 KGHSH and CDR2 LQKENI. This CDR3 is CASSQGADQPQHF. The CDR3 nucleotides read TGTGCCAGCTCACAGGGGGCGGATCAGCCCCAGCATTTT.

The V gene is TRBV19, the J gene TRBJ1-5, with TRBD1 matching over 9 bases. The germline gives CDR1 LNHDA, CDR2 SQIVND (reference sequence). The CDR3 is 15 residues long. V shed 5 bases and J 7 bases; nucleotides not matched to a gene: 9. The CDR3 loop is CASSSSGTGFQPQHF. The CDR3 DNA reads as TGTGCCAGTAGTTCATCCGGGACAGGGTTCCAGCCCCAGCATTTT.

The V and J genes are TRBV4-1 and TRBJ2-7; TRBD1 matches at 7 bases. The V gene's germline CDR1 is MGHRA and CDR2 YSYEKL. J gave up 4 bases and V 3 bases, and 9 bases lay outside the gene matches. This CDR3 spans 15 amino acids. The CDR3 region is CASSQDDRVLYEQYF. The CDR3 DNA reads TGCGCCAGCAGCCAGGACGACAGGGTTTTGTACGAGCAGTACTTC.

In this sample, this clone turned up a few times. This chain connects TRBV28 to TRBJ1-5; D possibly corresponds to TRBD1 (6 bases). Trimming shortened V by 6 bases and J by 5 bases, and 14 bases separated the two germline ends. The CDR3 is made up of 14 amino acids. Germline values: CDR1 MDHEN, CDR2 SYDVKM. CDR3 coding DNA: TGTGCCAGCAGCCTAACAGGGTACCATCAGCCCCAGCATTTT. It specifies CASSLTGYHQPQHF.

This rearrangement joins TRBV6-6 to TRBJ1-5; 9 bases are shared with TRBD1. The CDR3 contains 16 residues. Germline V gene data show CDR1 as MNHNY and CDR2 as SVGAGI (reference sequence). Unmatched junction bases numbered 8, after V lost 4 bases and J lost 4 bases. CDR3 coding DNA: TGTGCCAGCAGTTCCACTACAGGGGGCGGTAATCAGCCCCAGCATTTT. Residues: CASSSTTGGGNQPQHF.

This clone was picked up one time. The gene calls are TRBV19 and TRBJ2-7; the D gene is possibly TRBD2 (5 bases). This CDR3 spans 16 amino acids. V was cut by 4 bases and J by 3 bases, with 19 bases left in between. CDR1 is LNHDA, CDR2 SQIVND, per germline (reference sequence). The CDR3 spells CASSRAGPPEHYEQYF. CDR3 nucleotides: TGTGCCAGTAGTAGGGCGGGCCCCCCTGAGCACTACGAGCAGTACTTC.

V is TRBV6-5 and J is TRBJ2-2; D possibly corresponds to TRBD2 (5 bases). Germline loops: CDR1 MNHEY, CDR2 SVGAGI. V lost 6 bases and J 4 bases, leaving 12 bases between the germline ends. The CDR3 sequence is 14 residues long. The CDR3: CASSELLATGELFF. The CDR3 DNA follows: TGTGCCAGCAGCGAGCTCCTAGCCACCGGGGAGCTGTTTTTT.

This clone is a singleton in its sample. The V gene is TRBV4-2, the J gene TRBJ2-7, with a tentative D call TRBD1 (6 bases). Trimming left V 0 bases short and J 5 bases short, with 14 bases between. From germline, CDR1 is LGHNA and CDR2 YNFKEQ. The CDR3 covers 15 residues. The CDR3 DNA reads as TGTGCCAGCAGCCAAGATGTGAGACAGGTCAACGAGCAGTACTTC. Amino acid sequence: CASSQDVRQVNEQYF.

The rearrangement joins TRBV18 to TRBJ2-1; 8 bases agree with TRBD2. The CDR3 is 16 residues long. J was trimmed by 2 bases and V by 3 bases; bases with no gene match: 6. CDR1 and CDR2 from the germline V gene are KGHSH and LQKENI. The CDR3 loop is CASSPQREMAYNEQFF. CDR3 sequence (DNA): TGTGCCAGCTCACCTCAGCGGGAGATGGCCTACAATGAGCAGTTCTTC.

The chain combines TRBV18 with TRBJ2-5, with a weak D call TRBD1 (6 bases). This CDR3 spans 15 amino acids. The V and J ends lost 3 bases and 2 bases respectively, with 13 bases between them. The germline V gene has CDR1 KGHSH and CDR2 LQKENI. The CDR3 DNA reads TGTGCCAGCTCACCCCTTGGACAGACACAAGAGACCCAGTACTTC. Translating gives CASSPLGQTQETQYF.

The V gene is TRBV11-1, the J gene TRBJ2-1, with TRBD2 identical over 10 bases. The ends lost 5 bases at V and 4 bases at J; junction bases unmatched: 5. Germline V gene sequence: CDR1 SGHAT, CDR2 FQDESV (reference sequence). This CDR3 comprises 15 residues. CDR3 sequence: CASSIGLAAYNEQFF. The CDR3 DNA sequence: TGTGCCAGCAGCATCGGACTAGCGGCATACAATGAGCAGTTCTTC.

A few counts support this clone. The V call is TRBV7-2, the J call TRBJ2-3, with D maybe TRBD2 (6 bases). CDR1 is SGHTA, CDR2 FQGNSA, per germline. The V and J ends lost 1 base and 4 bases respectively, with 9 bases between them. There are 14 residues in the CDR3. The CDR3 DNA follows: TGTGCCAGCAGCTTAGGGCTAGCGCCAGATACGCAGTATTTT. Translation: CASSLGLAPDTQYF.

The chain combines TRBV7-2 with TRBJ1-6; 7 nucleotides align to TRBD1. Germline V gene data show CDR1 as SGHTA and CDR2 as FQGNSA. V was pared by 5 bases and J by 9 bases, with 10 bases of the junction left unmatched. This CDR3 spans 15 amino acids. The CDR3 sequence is CASSPMTGKTSPLHF. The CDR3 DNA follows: TGTGCCAGCAGCCCGATGACAGGGAAAACTTCACCCCTCCACTTT.

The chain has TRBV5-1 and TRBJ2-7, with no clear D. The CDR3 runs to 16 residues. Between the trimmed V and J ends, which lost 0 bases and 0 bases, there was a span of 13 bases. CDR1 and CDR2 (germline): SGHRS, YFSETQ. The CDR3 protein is CASSLATVYPSYEQYF. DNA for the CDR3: TGCGCCAGCAGCTTGGCTACAGTTTACCCCTCCTACGAGCAGTACTTC.

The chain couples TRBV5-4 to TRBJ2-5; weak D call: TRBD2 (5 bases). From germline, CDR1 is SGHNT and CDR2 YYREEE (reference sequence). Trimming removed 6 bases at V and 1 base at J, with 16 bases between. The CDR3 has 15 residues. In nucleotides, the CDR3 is TGTGCCAGCACCCTGGGAGCTAGAGGCCAAGAGACCCAGTACTTC. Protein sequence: CASTLGARGQETQYF.